This is a list of T cell receptor beta chains from one sample in a study of Ad26.COV2.S vaccination and SARS-CoV-2 variants. Measured with immunoSEQ multiplex PCR; TCRdb has only the in-frame clones, and not every one. The sample has approximately 300,000 clones, around 81% seen once. The sequencing here drew on peripheral blood, taken in a trial of Ad26.COV2.S vaccine versus placebo. These TCRs come from a person aged 18 to 65 who received the Ad26.COV2.S COVID-19 vaccine or a placebo. Each CDR3 is given with its conserved first and last residue. D genes are given only for firm matches. Only some rows state a clone size, as once, few, many or a class for expanded clones.

j_call,d_call,v_call,clone_size,cdr3_aa,cdr3_nt
TRBJ1-1,.,TRBV28,few,CASSFVSWPSATEAFF,TGTGCCAGCAGTTTCGTTTCCTGGCCCAGCGCCACTGAAGCTTTCTTT
TRBJ1-1,.,TRBV14,.,CASSQDRRDNTEAFF,TGTGCCAGCAGCCAAGATCGGCGGGACAACACTGAAGCTTTCTTT
TRBJ2-3,TRBD2,TRBV7-6,.,CASSRLAGSTDTQYF,TGTGCCAGCAGCCGACTAGCGGGGAGCACAGATACGCAGTATTTT
TRBJ1-1,TRBD1,TRBV4-2,.,CASQGGDTEAFF,TGTGCCAGCCAGGGGGGGGACACTGAAGCTTTCTTT
TRBJ1-1,.,TRBV3-1/TRBV3-2,.,CASSPQGVVGAFF,TGTGCCAGCAGCCCCCAGGGCGTTGTAGGAGCTTTCTTT
TRBJ1-4,.,TRBV3-1/TRBV3-2,.,CASSQYVASDEKLFF,TGTGCCAGCAGCCAATACGTGGCATCGGATGAAAAACTGTTTTTT
TRBJ1-5,.,TRBV4-2,.,CASSQEGDWIGQPQHF,TGTGCCAGCAGCCAAGAGGGGGATTGGATAGGTCAGCCCCAGCATTTT
TRBJ2-3,.,TRBV7-2,.,CASSLEEPDTQYF,TGTGCCAGCAGCTTAGAAGAGCCAGATACGCAGTATTTT
TRBJ2-3,.,TRBV5-4,.,CASSGRAGSTDTQYF,TGTGCCAGCAGCGGACGGGCGGGCTCCACAGATACGCAGTATTTT
TRBJ2-3,TRBD2,TRBV6-5,.,CASSFQRGGRTDTQYF,TGTGCCAGCAGTTTTCAGCGGGGGGGCCGCACAGATACGCAGTATTTT
TRBJ1-2,TRBD1,TRBV28,few,CASCTGQTRYGYTF,TGTGCCAGCTGTACGGGACAGACCAGATATGGCTACACCTTC
TRBJ2-4,TRBD1,TRBV19,.,CASSIGQGVQNIQYF,TGTGCCAGTAGTATCGGACAGGGTGTTCAAAACATTCAGTACTTC
TRBJ2-7,.,TRBV7-9,few,CASSSYYEQYF,TGTGCCAGCAGCTCATACTACGAGCAGTACTTC
TRBJ2-1,TRBD2,TRBV9,.,CASSESGGASYNEQFF,TGTGCCAGCAGCGAGAGCGGGGGGGCCTCCTACAATGAGCAGTTCTTC
TRBJ1-2,.,TRBV5-1,.,CASSLAGREAYGYTF,TGCGCCAGCAGCTTGGCAGGGAGAGAAGCCTATGGCTACACCTTC
TRBJ2-4,TRBD1,TRBV4-2,.,CASGTGAEENIQYF,TGTGCCAGCGGAACAGGGGCGGAGGAAAACATTCAGTACTTC
TRBJ2-7,.,TRBV9,.,CASSVGSPTQYEQYF,TGTGCCAGCAGCGTGGGATCTCCGACACAATACGAGCAGTACTTC
TRBJ2-1,.,TRBV7-3,.,CASSLDSASSYNEQFF,TGTGCCAGCAGCTTGGATAGTGCTTCCTCCTACAATGAGCAGTTCTTC
TRBJ1-5,.,TRBV6-5,.,CASLQDSNQPQHF,TGTGCCAGCTTACAGGATTCTAATCAGCCCCAGCATTTT
TRBJ2-7,.,TRBV28,.,CASLGQGNYEQYF,TGTGCCAGCCTGGGGCAGGGTAACTACGAGCAGTACTTC
TRBJ1-5,.,TRBV7-2,once,CASSPPGNQPQHF,TGTGCCAGCAGCCCCCCTGGAAATCAGCCCCAGCATTTT
TRBJ1-4,TRBD1,TRBV19,.,CASSIGDSLNEKLFF,TGTGCCAGTAGTATTGGGGACAGCCTAAATGAAAAACTGTTTTTT
TRBJ1-2,.,TRBV20-1,.,CSAPVQVGYTF,TGCAGTGCTCCCGTACAAGTTGGCTACACCTTC
TRBJ2-1,TRBD1,TRBV23-1,.,CASSQSLRDRVRTDNNEQFF,TGCGCCAGCAGTCAATCCCTCCGGGACAGGGTACGAACTGATAACAATGAGCAGTTCTTC
TRBJ1-1,TRBD1,TRBV7-9,.,CASSATGAGNTEAFF,TGTGCCAGCAGCGCGACAGGGGCGGGGAACACTGAAGCTTTCTTT
TRBJ1-6,.,TRBV6-5,.,CASSWDGNSPLHF,TGTGCCAGCAGTTGGGACGGTAATTCACCCCTCCACTTT
TRBJ2-7,.,TRBV12-3/TRBV12-4,.,CASSFGSLYEQYF,TGTGCCAGCAGTTTTGGCAGCTTATACGAGCAGTACTTC
TRBJ2-7,.,TRBV5-6,.,CASSLKRVSYEQYF,TGTGCCAGCAGCTTGAAAAGGGTCTCCTACGAGCAGTACTTC
TRBJ1-2,TRBD1,TRBV9,.,CASSVGGTGNGYTF,TGTGCCAGCAGCGTAGGAGGGACAGGGAACGGCTACACCTTC
TRBJ1-2,.,TRBV6-5,.,CASSYSKINYGYTF,TGTGCCAGCAGTTACTCCAAGATTAACTATGGCTACACCTTC
TRBJ2-5,.,TRBV11-2,.,CASSLGGVGGTQYF,TGTGCCAGCAGCTTAGGCGGGGTCGGGGGAACCCAGTACTTC
TRBJ2-5,.,TRBV19,.,CASSTFEQETQYF,TGTGCCAGTAGTACTTTTGAACAAGAGACCCAGTACTTC
TRBJ1-2,.,TRBV7-7,.,CASSPLGQGFGYTF,TGTGCTAGCAGCCCGTTGGGACAAGGGTTTGGCTACACCTTC
TRBJ2-3,TRBD2,TRBV7-2,.,CASSPDSGGLLDTQYF,TGTGCCAGCAGCCCGGATAGCGGGGGGTTGCTAGATACGCAGTATTTT
TRBJ1-2,TRBD1,TRBV4-1,few,CASRLDRVSNGYTF,TGCGCCAGCAGACTCGACAGGGTCTCGAATGGCTACACCTTC
TRBJ1-6,TRBD1,TRBV5-5,.,CASSLWDSDLNSPLHF,TGTGCCAGCAGCCTTTGGGACAGCGACCTAAATTCACCCCTCCACTTT
TRBJ1-1,.,TRBV4-2,.,CASSQVEGESTEAFF,TGTGCCAGCAGCCAAGTGGAGGGAGAGAGCACTGAAGCTTTCTTT
TRBJ1-1,.,TRBV7-9,once,CASSRSAAERQNTEAFF,TGTGCCAGCAGCCGCAGCGCGGCCGAACGCCAAAACACTGAAGCTTTCTTT
TRBJ2-1,.,TRBV5-8,.,CASSREAMPDSFLYNEQFF,TGTGCCAGCAGCAGAGAAGCCATGCCGGACTCCTTCCTCTACAATGAGCAGTTCTTC
TRBJ1-5,.,TRBV6-5,.,CASMKGFGNQPQHF,TGTGCCAGCATGAAAGGGTTTGGAAATCAGCCCCAGCATTTT
TRBJ2-3,TRBD2,TRBV24-1,.,CATSATSIWGGDTQYF,TGTGCCACCAGTGCGACCTCCATTTGGGGGGGGGATACGCAGTATTTT
TRBJ2-2,.,TRBV5-1,.,CASSQYLLQASDTGELFF,TGCGCCAGCAGCCAATACCTATTACAGGCTTCGGACACCGGGGAGCTGTTTTTT
TRBJ2-7,.,TRBV28,.,CASSSPRGGYF,TGTGCCAGCAGTTCCCCCAGGGGTGGGTACTTC
TRBJ2-2,.,TRBV28,.,CASSIYTGTRTGELFF,TGTGCCAGCAGTATTTACACCGGGACACGAACCGGGGAGCTGTTTTTT
TRBJ1-1,.,TRBV5-4,many,CASSLYSLNTEAFF,TGTGCCAGCAGCTTGTACAGTCTGAACACTGAAGCTTTCTTT
TRBJ1-6,TRBD1,TRBV5-1,.,CASSLGTGEDNSPLHF,TGCGCCAGCAGCTTGGGGACAGGGGAAGATAATTCACCCCTCCACTTT
TRBJ2-7,.,TRBV19,once,CASSIGSLDEQYF,TGTGCCAGTAGTATTGGCAGTCTGGACGAGCAGTACTTC
TRBJ1-2,.,TRBV6-2/TRBV6-3,.,CASSYARMSGYTF,TGTGCCAGCAGTTACGCCAGGATGAGTGGCTACACCTTC
TRBJ1-6,.,TRBV12-3/TRBV12-4,.,CASSLVPVVLHF,TGTGCCAGCAGTCTGGTTCCGGTTGTCCTCCACTTT
TRBJ2-7,.,TRBV19,.,CASSIELRREQYF,TGTGCCAGTAGTATAGAGTTGCGCCGCGAGCAGTACTTC
TRBJ1-2,.,TRBV6-1,few,CASSEVGDSSGYTF,TGTGCCAGCAGTGAAGTCGGCGATTCGAGTGGCTACACCTTC
TRBJ2-3,.,TRBV28,.,CAAVGVPTDTQYF,TGTGCCGCGGTGGGGGTCCCCACAGATACGCAGTATTTT
TRBJ2-7,TRBD2,TRBV7-2,.,CASSIQLAGNYEQYF,TGTGCCAGCAGCATCCAACTAGCGGGGAACTACGAGCAGTACTTC
TRBJ1-2,.,TRBV5-4,.,CASSLRGVGYTF,TGTGCCAGCAGCTTGAGGGGGGTTGGCTACACCTTC
TRBJ1-1,.,TRBV7-9,.,CASSLDPGRHPEAFF,TGTGCCAGCAGCTTAGACCCCGGTAGGCACCCTGAAGCTTTCTTT
TRBJ2-3,.,TRBV5-1,.,CASSLNRGSLDTQYF,TGCGCCAGCAGCTTAAATCGGGGGTCGCTTGATACGCAGTATTTT
TRBJ1-2,TRBD1,TRBV28,.,CASSADRDLNYGYTF,TGTGCCAGCAGTGCCGACAGGGATCTTAACTATGGCTACACCTTC
TRBJ1-2,.,TRBV5-1,.,CASSLVEVDYGYTF,TGCGCCAGCAGCTTGGTTGAGGTGGACTATGGCTACACCTTC
TRBJ1-4,.,TRBV4-2,.,CASSQEAALEDEKLFF,TGTGCCAGCAGCCAAGAAGCGGCTTTAGAAGATGAAAAACTGTTTTTT
TRBJ2-1,.,TRBV5-1,.,CASSLGSGGSYNEQFF,TGCGCCAGCAGCTTGGGGTCTGGGGGCTCCTACAATGAGCAGTTCTTC